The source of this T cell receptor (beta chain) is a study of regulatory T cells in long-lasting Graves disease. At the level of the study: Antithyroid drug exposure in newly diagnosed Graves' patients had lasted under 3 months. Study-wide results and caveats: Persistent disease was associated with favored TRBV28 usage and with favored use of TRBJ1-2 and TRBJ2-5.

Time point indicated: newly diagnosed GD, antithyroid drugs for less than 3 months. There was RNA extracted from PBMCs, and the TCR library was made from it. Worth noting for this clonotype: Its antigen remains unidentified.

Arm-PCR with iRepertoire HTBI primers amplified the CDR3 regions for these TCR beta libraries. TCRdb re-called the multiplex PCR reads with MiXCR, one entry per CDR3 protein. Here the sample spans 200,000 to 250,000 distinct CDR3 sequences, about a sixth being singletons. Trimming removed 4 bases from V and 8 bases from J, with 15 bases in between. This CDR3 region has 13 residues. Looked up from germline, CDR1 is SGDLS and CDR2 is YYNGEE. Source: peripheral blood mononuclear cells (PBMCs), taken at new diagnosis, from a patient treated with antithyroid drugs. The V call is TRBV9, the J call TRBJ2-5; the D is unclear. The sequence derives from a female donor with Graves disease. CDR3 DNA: TGTGCCAGCAGCCCTCGGCAGGCCGACACCCAGTACTTC. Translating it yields CASSPRQADTQYF.